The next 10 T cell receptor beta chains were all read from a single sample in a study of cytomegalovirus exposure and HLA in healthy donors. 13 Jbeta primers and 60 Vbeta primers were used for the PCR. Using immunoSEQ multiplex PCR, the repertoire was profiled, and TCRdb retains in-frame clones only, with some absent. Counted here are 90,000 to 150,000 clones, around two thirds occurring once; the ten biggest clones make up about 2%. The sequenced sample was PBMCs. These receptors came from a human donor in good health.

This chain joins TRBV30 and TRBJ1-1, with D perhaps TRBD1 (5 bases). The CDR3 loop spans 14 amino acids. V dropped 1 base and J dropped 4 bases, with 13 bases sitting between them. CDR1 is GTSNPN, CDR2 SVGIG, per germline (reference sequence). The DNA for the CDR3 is TGTGCCTGGAGTGCCCGACAGTTATCCACTGAAGCTTTCTTT. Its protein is CAWSARQLSTEAFF. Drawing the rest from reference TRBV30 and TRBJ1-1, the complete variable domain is SQTIHQWPATLVQPVGSPLSLECTVEGTSNPNLYWYRQAAGRGLQLLFYSVGIGQISSEVPQNLSASRPQDRQFILSSKKLLLSDSGFYLCAWSARQLSTEAFFGQGTRLTVV.

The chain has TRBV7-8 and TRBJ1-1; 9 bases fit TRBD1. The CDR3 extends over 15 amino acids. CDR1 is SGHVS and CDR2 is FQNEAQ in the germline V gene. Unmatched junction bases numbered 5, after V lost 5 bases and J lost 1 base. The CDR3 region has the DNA TGTGCCAGCAGCCTGTGGGGACAGGGGAACACTGAAGCTTTCTTT. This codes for CASSLWGQGNTEAFF.

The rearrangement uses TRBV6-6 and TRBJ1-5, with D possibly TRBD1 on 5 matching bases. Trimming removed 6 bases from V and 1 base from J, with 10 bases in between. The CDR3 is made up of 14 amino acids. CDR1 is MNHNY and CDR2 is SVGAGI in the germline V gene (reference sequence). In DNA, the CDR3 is TGTGCCAGCAGGGTCCCAGGGAGCAATCAGCCCCAGCATTTT. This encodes CASRVPGSNQPQHF.

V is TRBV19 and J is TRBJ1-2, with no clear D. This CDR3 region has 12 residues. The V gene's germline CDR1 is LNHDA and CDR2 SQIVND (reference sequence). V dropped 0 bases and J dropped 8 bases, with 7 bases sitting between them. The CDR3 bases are TGTGCCAGTAGTATAGATAATAGCGGCTACACCTTC. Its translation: CASSIDNSGYTF.

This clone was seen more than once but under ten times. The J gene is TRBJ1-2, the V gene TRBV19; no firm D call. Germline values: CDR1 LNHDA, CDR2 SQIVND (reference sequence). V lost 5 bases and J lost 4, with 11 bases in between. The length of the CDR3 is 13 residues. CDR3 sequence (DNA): TGTGCCAGTAGTGTCCAGGCGAGCTATGGCTACACCTTC. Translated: CASSVQASYGYTF.

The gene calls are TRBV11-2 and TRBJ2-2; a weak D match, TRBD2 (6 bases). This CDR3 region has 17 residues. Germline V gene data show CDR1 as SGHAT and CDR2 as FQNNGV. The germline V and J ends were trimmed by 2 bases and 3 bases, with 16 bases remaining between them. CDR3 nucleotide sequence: TGTGCCAGCAGCTTAAGGGGTTTCGGGGGTGACACCGGGGAGCTGTTTTTT. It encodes CASSLRGFGGDTGELFF.

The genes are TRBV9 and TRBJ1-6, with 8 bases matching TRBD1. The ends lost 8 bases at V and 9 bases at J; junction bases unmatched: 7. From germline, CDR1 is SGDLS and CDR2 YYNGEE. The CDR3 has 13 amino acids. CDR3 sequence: CASQGALASPLHF. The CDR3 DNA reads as TGTGCCAGTCAGGGGGCGTTGGCTTCACCCCTCCACTTT.

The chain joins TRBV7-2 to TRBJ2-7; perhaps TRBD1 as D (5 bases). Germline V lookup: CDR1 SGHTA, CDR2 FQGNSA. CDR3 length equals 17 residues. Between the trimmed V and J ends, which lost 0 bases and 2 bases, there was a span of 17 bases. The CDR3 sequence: CASSLATAFASTYEQYF. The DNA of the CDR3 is TGTGCCAGCAGCTTAGCGACAGCTTTTGCATCCACCTACGAGCAGTACTTC.

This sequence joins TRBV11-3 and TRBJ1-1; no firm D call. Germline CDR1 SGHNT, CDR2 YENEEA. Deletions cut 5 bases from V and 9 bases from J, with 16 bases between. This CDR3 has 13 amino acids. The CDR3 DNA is TGTGCCAGCAGCCCAGCGTGGGGAGCCAAAGCTTTCTTT. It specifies CASSPAWGAKAFF.

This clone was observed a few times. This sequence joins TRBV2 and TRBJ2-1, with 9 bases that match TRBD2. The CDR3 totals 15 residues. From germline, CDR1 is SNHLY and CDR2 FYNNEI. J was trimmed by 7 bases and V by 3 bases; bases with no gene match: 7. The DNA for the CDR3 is TGTGCCAGCAGTGACTGGGCTAGCGGGATAAATGAGCAGTTCTTC. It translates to CASSDWASGINEQFF.